Below, 18 T cell receptor beta chains from the same sample are listed, as sequenced in a study of T cell changes during pregnancy in multiple sclerosis. Data came from immunoSEQ multiplex PCR; TCRdb stores just in-frame clones and leaves some out. Of fewer than 90,000 clones in the sample, around 94% are singletons; the top ten hold under 2%. The source material was peripheral blood, sampled after pregnancy. These receptors were obtained from a female donor in good health, enrolled as a control in a pregnancy study.

The chain couples TRBV5-1 to TRBJ2-7, with D maybe TRBD1 (6 bases). The CDR3 is 14 amino acids. CDR1 is SGHRS, CDR2 YFSETQ, per germline. V shed 2 bases and J shed 2 bases, with 11 bases lying between them. The CDR3 is CASSFRQGPYEQYF. CDR3 DNA: TGCGCCAGCAGCTTTCGTCAGGGGCCCTACGAGCAGTACTTC.

This sequence joins TRBV2 and TRBJ2-7; TRBD2 matches at 7 bases. After removal of 5 bases from V and 4 bases from J, the junction contained 8 bases not matched to a gene. CDR1 and CDR2 (germline): SNHLY, FYNNEI. The CDR3 is made up of 14 amino acids. CDR3 nucleotide sequence: TGTGCCAGCAGTCGACTAGCCGGAGGGTACGAGCAGTACTTC. It is translated as CASSRLAGGYEQYF.

CDR3 loop: CASSTEPLNTEAFF. The CDR3 DNA is TGTGCCAGCAGCACAGAGCCTTTGAACACTGAAGCTTTCTTT. The chain links TRBV6-5 to TRBJ1-1, with D uncertain. This CDR3 comprises 14 residues. V was trimmed by 6 bases and J by 0 bases, leaving 11 bases between them. Germline V gene lookup returns CDR1 MNHEY and CDR2 SVGAGI.

The chain has TRBV5-6 and TRBJ1-2; tentatively, D is TRBD1 (5 bases). V was cut by 4 bases and J by 7 bases, with 14 bases left in between. CDR1 SGHDT and CDR2 YYEEEE come from the germline V gene. CDR3 length: 13 amino acids. The CDR3 here is CASSLRLGPGYTF. In DNA, the CDR3 is TGTGCCAGCAGCCTGAGGTTGGGGCCTGGCTACACCTTC.

The chain links TRBV5-1 to TRBJ2-1; TRBD1 agrees at 11 bases. V dropped 4 bases and J dropped 6; count of bases not matched to a gene: 18. Germline values: CDR1 SGHRS, CDR2 YFSETQ. This CDR3 region has 19 residues. The CDR3 DNA follows: TGCGCCAGCAGCAAGGGACAGGGGGTATTAGCGGGAGTATCCAATGAGCAGTTCTTC. Amino acids: CASSKGQGVLAGVSNEQFF.

This clone was seen only once. In DNA, the CDR3 is TGTGCCAGCAGCTTAGTCGGGGAGGGAACTAATGAAAAACTGTTTTTT. Residues: CASSLVGEGTNEKLFF. The chain uses TRBV7-2 and TRBJ1-4; D is ambiguous. Trimming pared 1 base from V and 1 base from J, leaving 10 bases between. In germline, CDR1 is SGHTA, CDR2 FQGNSA. The CDR3 extends over 16 amino acids.

The chain carries TRBV27 and TRBJ2-3; D is undetermined. The CDR3 consists of 16 residues. The ends were cut back, 2 bases at V and 7 bases at J, with 19 bases in the middle. CDR1 MNHEY and CDR2 SMNVEV come from the germline V gene (reference sequence). CDR3 sequence: CASSLGSEVGWHTQYF. The CDR3 DNA is TGTGCCAGCAGTTTAGGGTCAGAGGTCGGGTGGCATACGCAGTATTTT.

The rearrangement links TRBV21-1 to TRBJ1-1; the table's D gene call, TRBD1, was not cross checked with the DNA. TRBV21-1 is marked as a pseudogene. CDR3 length equals 14 residues. The CDR3 DNA sequence: TGTGCCAGCAGTTCAGGGGGCGTAGACACTGAAGCTTTCTTT. Translating gives CASSSGGVDTEAFF.

The J gene is TRBJ2-1, the V gene TRBV5-1; 11 positions match TRBD2. V lost 0 bases to trimming and J lost 7 bases; unmatched junction nucleotides: 6. The V gene's germline CDR1 is SGHRS and CDR2 YFSETQ. CDR3 length: 16 residues. The DNA for the CDR3 is TGCGCCAGCAGCTTGGGGAGTAGCGGGAGGGTGAATGAGCAGTTCTTC. Its protein product is CASSLGSSGRVNEQFF.

The V and J genes are TRBV2 and TRBJ1-3, with D perhaps matching TRBD1 (5 bases). This CDR3 is built from 14 residues. Germline CDR1 reads SNHLY; CDR2 reads FYNNEI. Trimming removed 7 bases from V and 2 bases from J, with 12 bases in between. CDR3: CASNLQGTGNTIYF. The DNA of the CDR3 is TGTGCCAGCAATCTCCAGGGAACTGGAAACACCATATATTTT.

The rearrangement links TRBV28 to TRBJ1-1; the D gene is possibly TRBD1 (5 bases). The V and J ends lost 7 bases and 1 base respectively, with 13 bases between them. The germline CDR1 and CDR2 sequences are MDHEN and SYDVKM. The CDR3 length is 14 residues. The CDR3 sequence is CASTILGGNTEAFF. The CDR3 DNA reads TGTGCCAGCACCATCCTCGGGGGGAACACTGAAGCTTTCTTT.

Concerning this clone: The junction differs from germline at one of its ends, possibly a read error. The chain employs TRBV27 and TRBJ2-1; D remains unclear. The CDR3 consists of 8 residues. Germline V gene sequence: CDR1 MNHEY, CDR2 SMNVEV (reference sequence). The CDR3 sequence: CFSNEQFF. The CDR3 region has the DNA TGCTTTTCGAATGAGCAGTTCTTC.

The chain uses TRBV18 and TRBJ1-3; no reliable D call. V was shortened by 2 bases and J by 2 bases, with 10 bases between the two germline ends. The germline V gene has CDR1 KGHSH and CDR2 LQKENI. The CDR3 is made up of 15 amino acids. The CDR3 loop reads CASSPVRETGNTIYF. In DNA form, the CDR3 reads TGTGCCAGCTCACCAGTCCGAGAAACTGGAAACACCATATATTTT.

Written as DNA, the CDR3 is TGTGCCAGCAGCTTCAACCAGGGGGAAGAGACCCAGTACTTC. This codes for CASSFNQGEETQYF. The chain couples TRBV11-1 to TRBJ2-5, with 7 bases lining up with TRBD1. Germline-derived CDR1 and CDR2 are SGHAT and FQDESV (reference sequence). The V segment lost 3 bases and the J segment 3 bases; nucleotides outside the gene matches: 4. The CDR3 has 14 amino acids.

This clone showed up just once. The genes are TRBV28 and TRBJ2-1; tentatively, D is TRBD2 (6 bases). Trimming took 7 bases from V and 3 from J, leaving 16 bases between them. CDR1 is MDHEN, CDR2 SYDVKM, per germline. The CDR3 is 15 amino acids. The CDR3 sequence is CASTSGGDFYNEQFF. DNA for the CDR3: TGTGCCAGCACCTCCGGCGGGGACTTCTACAATGAGCAGTTCTTC.

V and J are TRBV28 and TRBJ1-5, with 11 positions matching TRBD1. The CDR3 length is 18 residues. Germline V gene lookup returns CDR1 MDHEN and CDR2 SYDVKM. V was clipped by 4 bases and J by 0 bases; unmatched bases: 8. Here the CDR3 DNA reads TGTGCCAGCAGTTATCCGGGACAGGGGGTTATTAGCAATCAGCCCCAGCATTTT. Translating gives CASSYPGQGVISNQPQHF.

This sequence joins TRBV10-3 and TRBJ1-2; D not certain. The CDR3 is made up of 13 amino acids. Germline loops: CDR1 ENHRY, CDR2 SYGVKD. V lost 4 bases, J lost 5 bases, and 11 bases lay in between. CDR3 region: CAISGRAGYGYTF. The CDR3 nucleotides read TGTGCCATCAGTGGGCGGGCTGGATATGGCTACACCTTC.

J is TRBJ2-5 and V is TRBV9; 7 bases agree with TRBD1. Germline CDR1 and CDR2: SGDLS and YYNGEE. Trimming at V came to 4 bases and at J to 2 bases, leaving 8 bases not matched to a gene. This CDR3 comprises 15 residues. CDR3 bases: TGTGCCAGCAGCCGAGCCGGGACAGTACAAGAGACCCAGTACTTC. It yields the protein CASSRAGTVQETQYF.